The clone carrying this T cell receptor beta chain was detected ten times or more. Its target is not known. The CDR3 covers 14 residues. CDR1 MNHEY and CDR2 SVGEGT come from the germline V gene. With 6 bases removed from V and 7 bases from J, the gap between germline ends came to 16 bases. This specimen belongs to a study of CD8 T cells in ankylosing spondylitis. TCRdb passed the 5' RACE reads through MiXCR, listing each CDR3 protein once. The sample lists fewer than 250,000 distinct CDR3 sequences; over 9.5% were seen once. Study conclusions and caveats: A CD8+ phenotype characterized the disease-linked clones, which were relatively rare in peripheral blood. Blood of patients with ankylosing spondylitis appeared to be characterized by a TCR beta motif of eight highly homologous variants. In synovial fluid and blood from reactive arthritis, some motif variants were previously reported. Reported data indicate significant enrichment of disease-linked clones within matched ankylosing spondylitis synovial fluid.

The sequence was collected from a male donor with ankylosing spondylitis or in good health (not recorded which). What was sequenced was blood, either unsorted or a sorted T cell fraction (not recorded which). The rearrangement joins TRBV6-2 or TRBV6-3 to TRBJ1-5; no firm D call. The CDR3 here is CASSPSRNWQPQHF. CDR3 DNA sequence: TGTGCCAGCAGCCCATCTCGTAATTGGCAGCCCCAGCATTTT.